This T cell receptor (beta chain) was found in a study of CD8 T cells in ankylosing spondylitis. Whole-study results and caveats: CD8+ cells made up the disease-linked clones, which were relatively rare in peripheral blood. Some motif variants had been reported before (in reactive arthritis synovial fluid and blood). A motif in TCR beta, a set of 8 or 9 highly homologous variants, appeared characteristic of ankylosing spondylitis blood.

A few counts support this clonotype. Its antigen is not identified. MiXCR, applied by TCRdb to the 5' RACE reads, yields one record per CDR3 protein. Counted here are tens of thousands of distinct CDR3 sequences, about 9% occurring once; the ten biggest clones make up under 35%. The sequence came from a male donor with ankylosing spondylitis. Material: blood, either unsorted or a sorted T cell fraction (not recorded which).

As DNA, the CDR3 is TGTGCCAGCACCGAGGGATATTTCGGGGAGCTGTTTTTT. Its protein product is CASTEGYFGELFF. V and J are TRBV7-8 and TRBJ2-2; D may be TRBD2 (5 bases). With 7 bases removed from V and 7 bases from J, the gap between germline ends came to 13 bases. The CDR3 has 13 amino acids. Germline V gene data show CDR1 as SGHVS and CDR2 as FQNEAQ. Variable domain in full (rest from reference TRBV7-8 and TRBJ2-2): GAGVSQSPRYKVAKRGQDVALRCDPISGHVSLFWYQQALGQGPEFLTYFQNEAQLDKSGLPSDRFFAERPEGSVSTLKIQRTQQEDSAVYLCASTEGYFGELFFGEGSRLTVL.